This T cell receptor (beta chain) was documented in a study of blood T cell repertoires in COVID-19. Libraries were prepared by immunoSEQ multiplex PCR; TCRdb keeps only in-frame clonotypes and omits some of them. This table has some 240,000 clones, approximately 89% appearing once. The cohort comprised adults aged about 18 to 90 years residing in approximately 25 US areas. The study assigned cohorts using participant-reported clinical history. Germline V lookup: CDR1 PRHDT, CDR2 FYEKMQ (reference sequence). V shed 7 bases and J shed 6 bases, with 13 bases lying between them. The CDR3 has 13 amino acids.

This chain joins TRBV13 and TRBJ2-1; D might be TRBD1 (7 bases). The sequencing sample was made of PBMCs or T cells enriched from blood (not recorded which). The sequence derives from a woman aged 40-49 years who had been exposed to COVID-19. The CDR3 bases are TGTGCCAGCACCGGGGGACAGATCAATGAGCAGTTCTTC. Residues: CASTGGQINEQFF. Complete variable domain (other parts from reference TRBV13 and TRBJ2-1): AAGVIQSPRHLIKEKRETATLKCYPIPRHDTVYWYQQGPGQDPQFLISFYEKMQSDKGSIPDRFSAQQFSDYHSELNMSSLELGDSALYFCASTGGQINEQFFGPGTRLTVL.